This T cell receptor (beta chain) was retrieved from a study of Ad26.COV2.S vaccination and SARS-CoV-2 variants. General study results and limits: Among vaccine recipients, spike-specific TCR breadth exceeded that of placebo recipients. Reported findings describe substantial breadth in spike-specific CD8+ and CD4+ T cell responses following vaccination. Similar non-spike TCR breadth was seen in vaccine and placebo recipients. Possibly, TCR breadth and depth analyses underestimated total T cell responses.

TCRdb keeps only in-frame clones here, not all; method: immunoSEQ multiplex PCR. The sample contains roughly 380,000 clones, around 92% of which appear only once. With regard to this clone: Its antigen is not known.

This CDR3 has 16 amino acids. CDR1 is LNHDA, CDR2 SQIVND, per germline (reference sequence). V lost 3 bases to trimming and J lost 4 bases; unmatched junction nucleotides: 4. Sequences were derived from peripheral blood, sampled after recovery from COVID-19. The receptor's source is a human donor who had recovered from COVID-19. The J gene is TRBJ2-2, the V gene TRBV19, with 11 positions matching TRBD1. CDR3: CASSIGTGGGTGELFF. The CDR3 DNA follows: TGTGCCAGTAGTATTGGGACAGGGGGGGGCACCGGGGAGCTGTTTTTT.